The 7 T cell receptor beta chains presented below share a single source sample, sequenced in a study of CD8 T cells in Susac syndrome. The RNA, about 0.5 to 1 ug, was put through reverse transcription using random hexamers. TCRdb fed the immunoSEQ multiplex PCR reads into MiXCR, producing one record per CDR3 protein. The table shows about 300,000 distinct CDR3 sequences, with 70% to 90% occurring only once. Sequencing was done on a sample of CD8+ T cells from PBMCs. Source of these receptors: a human donor with multiple sclerosis.

The chain is built from TRBV2 and TRBJ1-4; D unresolved. The CDR3 loop spans 11 amino acids. Trimming stripped 3 bases from V and 12 bases from J, with 8 bases between. Germline V gene sequence: CDR1 SNHLY, CDR2 FYNNEI. For the CDR3, the DNA is TGTGCCAGCAGTGAGAGAAGGGAACTGTTTTTT. Amino acids: CASSERRELFF. The complete variable domain, with remaining parts taken from reference TRBV2 and TRBJ1-4, reads EPEVTQTPSHQVTQMGQEVILRCVPISNHLYFYWYRQILGQKVEFLVSFYNNEISEKSEIFDDQFSVERPDGSNFTLKIRSTKLEDSAMYFCASSERRELFFGSGTQLSVL.

This clonotype has a single count. The V gene is TRBV7-9, the J gene TRBJ2-7; 11 bases are a match to TRBD1. The CDR3 consists of 14 residues. Germline assignment: CDR1 SEHNR and CDR2 FQNEAQ (reference sequence). The junction had 7 bases not matched to a gene; V was cut back by 5 bases and J by 7 bases. As DNA, the CDR3 is TGTGCCAGCAGCCTGGACAGGGGGCTCGGGGAGCAGTACTTC. Encoded protein: CASSLDRGLGEQYF.

This clonotype was detected once. This sequence joins TRBV10-3 and TRBJ1-1; TRBD1 might be the D (6 bases). This CDR3 spans 13 amino acids. Germline CDR1 ENHRY, CDR2 SYGVKD. Deletions cut 6 bases from V and 11 bases from J, with 19 bases between. The CDR3 DNA reads as TGTGCCATCAGGACGGGACAAGTATTATCGGCTTTCTTT. The encoded protein is CAIRTGQVLSAFF.

The J gene is TRBJ2-3, the V gene TRBV28; the D is unclear. Trimming removed 6 bases at V and 0 bases at J, with 13 bases between. Germline V CDR1 and CDR2: MDHEN, SYDVKM. CDR3 size: 15 residues. CDR3 bases: TGTGCCAGCAGCTTAGAGTTGCCTAGCACAGATACGCAGTATTTT. It specifies CASSLELPSTDTQYF.

J is TRBJ2-3 and V is TRBV7-9; 8 bases are shared with TRBD2. The CDR3 extends over 16 amino acids. With V trimmed by 5 bases and J by 5 bases, 12 bases remained unmatched. Germline V lookup: CDR1 SEHNR, CDR2 FQNEAQ (reference sequence). The chain's CDR3 is CASSPISGSRRDTQYF. The DNA for the CDR3 is TGTGCCAGCAGCCCGATCAGCGGGAGCCGTAGAGATACGCAGTATTTT. The variable domain in full, with the rest retrieved from reference TRBV7-9 and TRBJ2-3, is DTGVSQNPRHKITKRGQNVTFRCDPISEHNRLYWYRQTLGQGPEFLTYFQNEAQLEKSRLLSDRFSAERPKGSFSTLEIQRTEQGDSAMYLCASSPISGSRRDTQYFGPGTRLTVL.

The V call is TRBV29-1, the J call TRBJ2-2; D not certain. Trimming took 4 bases from V and 3 from J, leaving 18 bases between them. CDR3 length equals 16 residues. Germline V gene sequence: CDR1 SQVTM, CDR2 ANQGSEA. The CDR3 DNA is TGCAGCGTTGTACCGTCCCCCACCAGTGACACCGGGGAGCTGTTTTTT. Protein product: CSVVPSPTSDTGELFF.

The rearrangement links TRBV24-1 to TRBJ2-5, with D tentatively TRBD2 (5 bases). This CDR3 contains 15 residues. Germline values: CDR1 KGHDR, CDR2 SFDVKD. V lost 0 bases and J lost 1, with 8 bases in between. The CDR3 loop reads CATSDLGGLQETQYF. CDR3 bases: TGTGCCACCAGTGATTTGGGCGGACTCCAAGAGACCCAGTACTTC.